What follows are 18 T cell receptor beta chains derived from one specimen sequenced in a study of Ad26.COV2.S vaccination and SARS-CoV-2 variants. Described treatment: some 19 received Ad26.COV2.S at low or high dose, single or two shots; 5 received placebo; per-sample allocation not given. Day 63 following the first vaccine or placebo injection was when the samples were taken. Sequenced by immunoSEQ multiplex PCR; TCRdb stores in-frame clones only, minus some. The repertoire holds some 290,000 clones, 85% seen once, with 2.1% in the top ten. This sample comprised peripheral blood, obtained in a trial of Ad26.COV2.S vaccine versus placebo. These receptors originate from a person aged 18-60 years who received the Ad26.COV2.S COVID-19 vaccine or a placebo.

The chain has TRBV6-5 and TRBJ2-3; D tentatively fits TRBD1 or TRBD2 (5 bases each). The CDR3 runs 15 residues. Looked up from germline, CDR1 is MNHEY and CDR2 is SVGAGI. Trimming left V 2 bases short and J 2 bases short, with 11 bases between. CDR3 in DNA: TGTGCCAGCAGTTACAGGGGCGGGTACACAGATACGCAGTATTTT. Translating it yields CASSYRGGYTDTQYF.

The chain links TRBV19 to TRBJ1-1, with TRBD1 matching 8 bases. Germline V gene lookup returns CDR1 LNHDA and CDR2 SQIVND (reference sequence). V dropped 4 bases and J dropped 2; count of bases not matched to a gene: 12. The CDR3 has 17 amino acids. CDR3 nucleotide sequence: TGTGCCAGTAGTAATACAGGGGGGCTGGTTCTCAACACTGAAGCTTTCTTT. Protein sequence: CASSNTGGLVLNTEAFF.

CDR3 coding DNA: TGCAGTGCGGGCGAGCAGTACTTC. Translated, it gives CSAGEQYF. This chain uses TRBV20-1 with TRBJ2-7; no reliable D call. The CDR3 consists of 8 residues. Trimming left V 6 bases short and J 6 bases short, with 3 bases between. Germline V gene sequence: CDR1 DFQATT, CDR2 SNEGSKA (reference sequence).

Comment on this clone: The junction shows a germline mismatch at one end, possibly a read error. This sequence joins TRBV11-2 and TRBJ2-7, with 7 bases identical to TRBD1. This CDR3 contains 16 residues. Per germline, CDR1 SGHAT and CDR2 FQNNGV. CDR3 DNA sequence: TGTGCCAGCAGGACACTGACAGGGCGGACCTCCAACGAGCAGTACTTC. It translates to CASRTLTGRTSNEQYF. The whole variable domain, remainder taken from reference TRBV11-2 and TRBJ2-7, is EAGVAQSPRYKIIEKRQSVAFWCNPISGHATLYWYQQILGQGPKLLIQFQNNGVVDDSQLPKDRFSAERLKGVDSTLKIQPAKLEDSAVYLCASRTLTGRTSNEQYFGPGTRLTVT.

The chain couples TRBV28 to TRBJ2-7; TRBD1 agrees at 8 bases. The CDR3 has 12 amino acids. Trimming took 2 bases from V and 9 from J; bases not matched to a gene: 3. Germline V gene lookup returns CDR1 MDHEN and CDR2 SYDVKM. The CDR3 here is CASSLQGAVQYF. The CDR3 DNA reads TGTGCCAGCAGTTTACAGGGGGCAGTGCAGTACTTC. Supplemented by reference TRBV28 and TRBJ2-7, the full variable domain reads DVKVTQSSRYLVKRTGEKVFLECVQDMDHENMFWYRQDPGLGLRLIYFSYDVKMKEKGDIPEGYSVSREKKERFSLILESASTNQTSMYLCASSLQGAVQYFGPGTRLTVT.

This sequence joins TRBV2 and TRBJ2-1; D call uncertain. The CDR3 runs 15 residues. Germline CDR1 and CDR2: SNHLY and FYNNEI. V lost 2 bases, J lost 0 bases, and 8 bases lay in between. The CDR3 DNA follows: TGTGCCAGCAGTGAAAGCCACCTCTCCTACAATGAGCAGTTCTTC. It specifies CASSESHLSYNEQFF.

The table lists this clone with a count of one. The CDR3 loop reads CASSWTGSRDQPQHF. CDR3 coding DNA: TGTGCCAGCAGTTGGACAGGGAGTCGGGATCAGCCCCAGCATTTT. The chain combines TRBV6-5 with TRBJ1-5, with 8 nucleotides matching TRBD1. V shed 4 bases, J shed 5 bases, and the junction held 7 bases outside the gene matches. This CDR3 comprises 15 residues. Germline CDR1 MNHEY, CDR2 SVGAGI.

This chain connects TRBV5-1 to TRBJ1-1, with D possibly being TRBD1 (5 bases). Germline V gives CDR1 SGHRS, CDR2 YFSETQ. V gave up 7 bases and J gave up 2 bases, with 21 bases separating them. The CDR3 totals 16 residues. The CDR3 nucleotides read TGCGCCAGCTGCCGAAACGGCAGGGCATCCAACACTGAAGCTTTCTTT. It codes for CASCRNGRASNTEAFF. Based on the CDR3 plus reference TRBV5-1 and TRBJ1-1, the full variable domain is KAGVTQTPRYLIKTRGQQVTLSCSPISGHRSVSWYQQTPGQGLQFLFEYFSETQRNKGNFPGRFSGRQFSNSRSEMNVSTLELGDSALYLCASCRNGRASNTEAFFGQGTRLTVV.

V gene TRBV7-2 combines with J gene TRBJ1-1; D unclear. Looked up from germline, CDR1 is SGHTA and CDR2 is FQGNSA. V was cut by 5 bases and J by 4 bases, with 26 bases left in between. This CDR3 is 18 amino acids long. Here the CDR3 DNA reads TGTGCCAGCAGCCCGTTATTTTTTACACAGTTCGGGCCCACTGAAGCTTTCTTT. This encodes CASSPLFFTQFGPTEAFF.

This sequence joins TRBV7-2 and TRBJ2-1; D is uncertain. The CDR3 totals 14 residues. With 0 bases removed from V and 1 base from J, the gap between germline ends came to 4 bases. The germline gives CDR1 SGHTA, CDR2 FQGNSA. This CDR3 reads CASSLAQSYNEQFF. The CDR3 DNA sequence: TGTGCCAGCAGCTTAGCGCAATCCTACAATGAGCAGTTCTTC.

This rearrangement joins TRBV5-1 to TRBJ1-6, with 7 bases lining up with TRBD1. Germline CDR1 and CDR2: SGHRS and YFSETQ. This CDR3 has 16 residues. V gave up 1 base and J gave up 4 bases; unmatched junction bases: 5. The CDR3 DNA follows: TGCGCCAGCAGCTTGATGTCAGGGGGATATAATTCACCCCTCCACTTT. Residues: CASSLMSGGYNSPLHF.

V usage is TRBV6-5 and J usage is TRBJ1-1; D is unclear. CDR1 MNHEY and CDR2 SVGAGI come from the germline V gene. The CDR3 covers 13 residues. Trimming removed 3 bases at V and 3 bases at J, with 8 bases between. CDR3 DNA sequence: TGTGCCAGCAGTTATATCCAGGACACTGAAGCTTTCTTT. Translating it yields CASSYIQDTEAFF.

This clone was picked up many times. This chain uses TRBV7-6 with TRBJ1-6, with D possibly being TRBD1 (5 bases). The CDR3 totals 14 residues. The V end lost 2 bases, the J end lost 7 bases, and 9 bases lay between the germline ends. Germline V CDR1 and CDR2: SGHVS, FNYEAQ. The CDR3 loop is CASSLSAGNSPLHF. DNA for the CDR3: TGTGCCAGCAGCTTATCGGCAGGGAATTCACCCCTCCACTTT. Supplemented by reference TRBV7-6 and TRBJ1-6, the full variable domain reads GAGVSQSPRYKVTKRGQDVALRCDPISGHVSLYWYRQALGQGPEFLTYFNYEAQQDKSGLPNDRFSAERPEGSISTLTIQRTEQRDSAMYRCASSLSAGNSPLHFGNGTRLTVT.

This clone appeared once. The chain joins TRBV20-1 to TRBJ2-2; tentative D call: TRBD2 (5 bases). The CDR3 consists of 13 residues. Germline V gene sequence: CDR1 DFQATT, CDR2 SNEGSKA (reference sequence). V lost 3 bases and J lost 3, with 8 bases in between. CDR3 loop: CSASGGHTGELFF. CDR3 nucleotide sequence: TGCAGTGCTAGTGGAGGACACACCGGGGAGCTGTTTTTT.

The chain uses TRBV25-1 and TRBJ1-1, with a possible D match to TRBD1 (6 bases). CDR1 MGHDK and CDR2 SYGVNS come from the germline V gene. V was clipped by 7 bases and J by 11 bases, with 17 bases between them. The CDR3 runs to 12 residues. DNA for the CDR3: TGTGCCAGCACCGACTACGGGGGGCTTGCTTTCTTT. Translated: CASTDYGGLAFF.

The V and J genes are TRBV14 and TRBJ1-5, with D possibly matching TRBD1 (5 bases). CDR3 length: 15 residues. Germline V gene lookup returns CDR1 SGHDN and CDR2 FVKESK. Trimming stripped 8 bases from V and 2 bases from J, with 16 bases between. CDR3 in amino acids: CASGVGVRGNQPQHF. DNA for the CDR3: TGTGCCAGCGGCGTGGGGGTGAGGGGCAATCAGCCCCAGCATTTT.

J is TRBJ2-1 and V is TRBV11-2, with D possibly called TRBD1 or TRBD2 (6 bases each). Germline CDR1 reads SGHAT; CDR2 reads FQNNGV. This CDR3 is 12 amino acids long. Trimming took 3 bases from V and 14 from J, leaving 14 bases between them. This chain's CDR3 is CASSLGGEGEFF. The CDR3, as DNA: TGTGCCAGCAGCTTGGGGGGCGAGGGAGAGTTCTTC.

V and J are TRBV11-1 and TRBJ2-3, with D perhaps given as TRBD1 or TRBD2 (6 bases each). This CDR3 has 16 residues. V was shortened by 7 bases and J by 0 bases, with 17 bases between the two germline ends. Germline values: CDR1 SGHAT, CDR2 FQDESV (reference sequence). CDR3 sequence (DNA): TGTGCCAGCAACGTTGTTGGAGGGGGAAGCACAGATACGCAGTATTTT. Amino acid sequence: CASNVVGGGSTDTQYF.